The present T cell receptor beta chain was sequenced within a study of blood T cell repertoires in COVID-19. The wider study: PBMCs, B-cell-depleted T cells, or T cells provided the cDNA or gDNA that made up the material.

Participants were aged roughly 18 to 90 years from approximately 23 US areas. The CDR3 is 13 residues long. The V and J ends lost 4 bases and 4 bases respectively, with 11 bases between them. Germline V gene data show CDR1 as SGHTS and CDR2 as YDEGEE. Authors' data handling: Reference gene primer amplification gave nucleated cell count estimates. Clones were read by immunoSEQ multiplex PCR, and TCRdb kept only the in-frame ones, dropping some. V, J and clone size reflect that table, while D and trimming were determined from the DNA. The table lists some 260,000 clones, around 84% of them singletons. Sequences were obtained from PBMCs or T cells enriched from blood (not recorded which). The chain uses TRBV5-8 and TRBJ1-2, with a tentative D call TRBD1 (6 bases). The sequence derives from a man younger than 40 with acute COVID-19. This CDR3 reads CASSLGGSYGYTF. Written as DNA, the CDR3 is TGTGCCAGCAGCCTAGGGGGTAGCTATGGCTACACCTTC.